Following are 24 T cell receptor beta chains from one sample sequenced in a study of blood T cells in healthy people across ages. Next came a second PCR, run for about 6 to 11 cycles, which used a sample-barcoded 5' primer along with a J-beta primer mix. TCRdb passed the 5' RACE reads through MiXCR, listing each CDR3 protein once. The table records over a million distinct CDR3 sequences, approximately 25% of them present only once. These records were also assigned to another study, of T cells of mothers and their children.

Sequenced material: blood. The source is a girl aged 2-10 years in good health.

There are a few counts of this clonotype. The chain joins TRBV10-3 to TRBJ1-5, with D possibly matching TRBD1 (6 bases). V lost 5 bases, J lost 5 bases, and 16 bases lay in between. The CDR3 is 15 residues long. From germline, CDR1 is ENHRY and CDR2 SYGVKD. The CDR3 DNA follows: TGTGCCATCAGTTTGGGGGGCCTAACGGATCAGCCCCAGCATTTT. Its translation is CAISLGGLTDQPQHF.

This clonotype came up once. The chain links TRBV20-1 to TRBJ2-2; 7 bases line up with TRBD1. The CDR3 totals 17 residues. The germline gives CDR1 DFQATT, CDR2 SNEGSKA (reference sequence). V lost 6 bases to trimming and J lost 0 bases; unmatched junction nucleotides: 13. In DNA form, the CDR3 reads TGCAGTGCGACGGGATATATCGGACAGGCGAACACCGGGGAGCTGTTTTTT. Its translation: CSATGYIGQANTGELFF.

The rearrangement joins TRBV4-3 to TRBJ2-5; D might be TRBD1 (5 bases). Germline CDR1 and CDR2: LGHNA and YSLEER. The CDR3 is 16 residues long. With 1 base removed from V and 2 bases from J, the gap between germline ends came to 14 bases. CDR3 amino acids: CASSQVLQTAQETQYF. In DNA form, the CDR3 reads TGCGCCAGCAGCCAAGTACTACAGACAGCACAAGAGACCCAGTACTTC.

The chain joins TRBV5-1 to TRBJ2-5; TRBD2 aligns across 11 bases. Gene TRBJ2-1 matches the end of the DNA better, so the J call may be wrong. The CDR3 totals 15 residues. The germline V gene encodes CDR1 SGHRS and CDR2 YFSETQ. CDR3 sequence: CASSSGTSGSNEQFF. As DNA, the CDR3 is TGCGCCAGCAGCTCCGGGACTAGCGGCAGCAATGAGCAGTTCTTC.

This clonotype was counted between two and nine times. The genes are TRBV9 and TRBJ1-1; D ambiguous. CDR3 size: 13 residues. Trimming took 3 bases from V and 3 from J, leaving 9 bases between them. Germline values: CDR1 SGDLS, CDR2 YYNGEE. This CDR3 is CASSARGYTEAFF. CDR3 DNA: TGTGCCAGCAGCGCGAGAGGGTACACTGAAGCTTTCTTT.

The rearrangement joins TRBV2 to TRBJ2-5; possible D gene TRBD1, 6 bases. Germline loops: CDR1 SNHLY, CDR2 FYNNEI. This CDR3 region has 14 residues. Trimming took off 7 bases at V and 5 bases at J, with 17 bases between the two ends. For the CDR3, the DNA is TGTGCCAGCAATACAGGGACAATCAGTGAGACCCAGTACTTC. This encodes CASNTGTISETQYF.

This clonotype appeared a few times. The rearrangement uses TRBV4-1 and TRBJ2-1; D is ambiguous. CDR1 and CDR2 (germline): MGHRA, YSYEKL. V was pared by 1 base and J by 0 bases, with 13 bases between. The CDR3 is 17 residues long. CDR3 coding DNA: TGCGCCAGCAGCCAAGGAGCTGGGGTTGGCTCCTACAATGAGCAGTTCTTC. Its protein product is CASSQGAGVGSYNEQFF.

This clonotype was seen ten or more times. The gene calls are TRBV19 and TRBJ2-2; D not certain. Germline V lookup: CDR1 LNHDA, CDR2 SQIVND (reference sequence). The length of the CDR3 is 12 residues. Between the trimmed V and J ends, which lost 9 bases and 1 base, there was a span of 6 bases. In nucleotides, the CDR3 is TGTGCCAGCAGCCGGAACACCGGGGAGCTGTTTTTT. Amino acids: CASSRNTGELFF.

Only a few counts were recorded for this clonotype. The chain links TRBV15 to TRBJ1-2; 8 bases match TRBD1. CDR1 is LNHNV and CDR2 is YYDKDF in the germline V gene (reference sequence). V gave up 5 bases and J gave up 6 bases; unmatched junction bases: 11. The CDR3 extends over 15 amino acids. The CDR3 protein is CATSRNSDRVDGYTF. CDR3 in DNA: TGTGCCACCAGCCGAAATTCGGACAGGGTAGATGGCTACACCTTC. Full variable domain (remainder filled in from reference TRBV15 and TRBJ1-2): DAMVIQNPRYQVTQFGKPVTLSCSQTLNHNVMYWYQQKSSQAPKLLFHYYDKDFNNEADTPDNFQSRRPNTSFCFLDIRSPGLGDTAMYLCATSRNSDRVDGYTFGSGTRLTVV.

The CDR3 DNA is TGTGCCAGCAGTCCCAACTGGGGCGGAGGCACAGATACGCAGTATTTT. Translation: CASSPNWGGGTDTQYF. The V gene is TRBV28, the J gene TRBJ2-3, with D possibly TRBD1 on 5 matching bases. From germline, CDR1 is MDHEN and CDR2 SYDVKM. V was clipped by 5 bases and J by 1 base, with 16 bases between them. CDR3 length: 16 residues. The complete variable domain, with remaining parts taken from reference TRBV28 and TRBJ2-3, reads DVKVTQSSRYLVKRTGEKVFLECVQDMDHENMFWYRQDPGLGLRLIYFSYDVKMKEKGDIPEGYSVSREKKERFSLILESASTNQTSMYLCASSPNWGGGTDTQYFGPGTRLTVL.

V is TRBV5-1 and J is TRBJ2-1; unclear D gene. The CDR3 runs to 12 residues. Germline-derived CDR1 and CDR2 are SGHRS and YFSETQ. Between the trimmed V and J ends, which lost 5 bases and 8 bases, there was a span of 11 bases. The CDR3 sequence: CASSQFMDEQFF. CDR3 DNA: TGCGCCAGCAGTCAATTTATGGATGAGCAGTTCTTC.

This clonotype has just a few counts. Germline and junction disagree at one end, which may indicate a read error. The J gene is TRBJ2-1, the V gene TRBV9, with a tentative D call TRBD2 (5 bases). Germline V gene sequence: CDR1 SGDLS, CDR2 YYNGEE. This CDR3 contains 14 residues. The CDR3 loop is CASSVDSSYSEQFF. CDR3 nucleotides: TGTGCCAGCAGCGTAGATTCTAGCTACAGTGAGCAGTTCTTC.

The chain is built from TRBV28 and TRBJ2-7, with a tentative D call TRBD2 (5 bases). Deletions cut 0 bases from V and 0 bases from J, with 12 bases between. The CDR3 length is 16 residues. Germline loops: CDR1 MDHEN, CDR2 SYDVKM. The CDR3 reads CASSLWVAGLSYEQYF. The CDR3, as DNA: TGTGCCAGCAGTTTATGGGTTGCGGGTCTCTCCTACGAGCAGTACTTC.

The genes are TRBV6-1 and TRBJ2-7; D call uncertain. The germline gives CDR1 MNHNS, CDR2 SASEGT. The V gene lost 3 bases and the J gene lost 3 bases, with 12 bases spanning the gap. The CDR3 has 14 residues. CDR3 region: CASSDSGGNYEQYF. CDR3 sequence (DNA): TGTGCCAGCAGTGATTCGGGTGGGAACTACGAGCAGTACTTC.

The V call is TRBV7-2, the J call TRBJ2-5; a weak D match, TRBD2 (5 bases). The last part of the DNA fits TRBJ2-7 better; the J call may be wrong. CDR1 and CDR2 from the germline V gene are SGHTA and FQGNSA. The CDR3 is made up of 14 amino acids. In DNA, the CDR3 is TGTGCCAGTAACGCTGCGGGCCGCATCTACGAGCAGTACTTC. Translated: CASNAAGRIYEQYF.

This clonotype was observed a few times. The gene calls are TRBV10-3 and TRBJ2-3; 11 bases are a match to TRBD1. Trimming removed 6 bases from V and 3 bases from J; junction bases left unmatched: 5. The CDR3 runs 15 residues. Germline values: CDR1 ENHRY, CDR2 SYGVKD. The CDR3 sequence: CAISAGTGGTDTQYF. CDR3 nucleotide sequence: TGTGCCATCAGCGCCGGGACAGGGGGTACAGATACGCAGTATTTT.

V usage is TRBV4-1 and J usage is TRBJ1-5; no definite D call. Germline V gene lookup returns CDR1 MGHRA and CDR2 YSYEKL. Deletions cut 1 base from V and 5 bases from J, with 18 bases between. The CDR3 covers 17 residues. DNA of the CDR3: TGCGCCAGCAGCCAAGTGACCCCCACCCTGAATGATCAGCCCCAGCATTTT. It codes for CASSQVTPTLNDQPQHF.

Worth noting for this clonotype: Germline and junction disagree at one end, which may indicate a read error. CDR3 sequence reads: CAGSVGGGETQYF. CDR3 DNA sequence: TGTGCCGGCAGCGTAGGAGGGGGAGAGACCCAGTACTTC. The chain links TRBV9 to TRBJ2-5; either TRBD1 or TRBD2 may supply D (6 bases each). Germline V lookup: CDR1 SGDLS, CDR2 YYNGEE. The CDR3 is 13 amino acids.

In this sample, this clonotype turned up a few times. The J gene is TRBJ2-1, the V gene TRBV12-5, with 10 bases identical to TRBD2. From germline, CDR1 is LGHNT and CDR2 FRNRAP. V was clipped by 3 bases and J by 8 bases; unmatched bases: 13. CDR3 size: 17 residues. CDR3 in DNA: TGTGCTAGTGGTTTCCCTTTCGGGACTAGCGAGCGTGATGAGCAGTTCTTC. Amino acid sequence: CASGFPFGTSERDEQFF.

The rearrangement links TRBV6-2 or TRBV6-3 to TRBJ2-5; perhaps TRBD1 as D (5 bases). Germline lookup yields CDR1 MNHEY and CDR2 SVGEGT. V lost 5 bases and J 0 bases, leaving 22 bases between the germline ends. The CDR3 totals 18 residues. DNA of the CDR3: TGTGCCAGCAGTCTTCCCGCTTTCCCGACAGCCTACCAAGAGACCCAGTACTTC. Translation gives CASSLPAFPTAYQETQYF.

The chain carries TRBV2 and TRBJ2-1; D uncertain. Germline CDR1 reads SNHLY; CDR2 reads FYNNEI. V gave up 3 bases and J gave up 5 bases, with 11 bases separating them. CDR3 length: 14 residues. CDR3 region: CASSEQSDNNEQFF. The CDR3, as DNA: TGTGCCAGCAGTGAGCAGAGTGACAACAATGAGCAGTTCTTC.

The genes are TRBV5-1 and TRBJ1-4; 9 positions match TRBD1. CDR1 and CDR2 (germline): SGHRS, YFSETQ. The CDR3 is made up of 16 amino acids. V was pared by 7 bases and J by 7 bases, with 14 bases of the junction left unmatched. The CDR3: CASSVDTTGGSEKLFF. DNA of the CDR3: TGCGCCAGCTCGGTCGATACGACAGGGGGAAGTGAAAAACTGTTTTTT.

This clonotype was counted only a few times. The chain combines TRBV10-3 with TRBJ2-7; weak D call: TRBD2 (5 bases). V lost 3 bases and J 2 bases, leaving 11 bases between the germline ends. Germline lookup yields CDR1 ENHRY and CDR2 SYGVKD. This CDR3 comprises 14 residues. This CDR3 is CAISDPGFPYEQYF. DNA for the CDR3: TGTGCCATCAGTGATCCGGGATTCCCCTACGAGCAGTACTTC.

This chain links TRBV5-1 with TRBJ2-5; D call uncertain. The CDR3 has 12 amino acids. Trimming removed 4 bases at V and 4 bases at J, with 8 bases between. Germline V gives CDR1 SGHRS, CDR2 YFSETQ. Written as DNA, the CDR3 is TGCGCCAGCAGCCAGAACTTAGAGACCCAGTACTTC. It specifies CASSQNLETQYF.